The sequence of this TCR beta chain was determined in a study of T cells in Graves' hyperthyroidism and ophthalmopathy. V shed 3 bases and J 1 base; nucleotides not matched to a gene: 1. CDR3 length equals 16 residues. Germline V gene data show CDR1 as KGHDR and CDR2 as SFDVKD. This clonotype was detected many times. TCR beta CDR3 regions were amplified from RNA transcripts. RT-PCR in the first round (using the HTBI primer set) targeted the TCR CDR3. TCRdb redid the calling of the multiplex PCR reads with MiXCR, one entry per CDR3 protein. The sample includes a few hundred thousand distinct CDR3 sequences, about 15% of them seen just once. The hyperthyroidism was newly diagnosed and had lasted under 2 months; the patients were aged 18 to 65. Patients were excluded for uncontrolled infection, other autoimmune disease, pregnancy or lactation. Clinical symptoms, serum thyroxine and TRAb, thyroid ultrasound and orbital computed tomography together formed the diagnostic basis.

Sample: blood. The TCR sequence derives from a woman aged 18 to 35 with Graves' hyperthyroidism. This chain links TRBV24-1 with TRBJ1-5; 11 bases align to TRBD1. In DNA form, the CDR3 reads TGTGCCACCAGTGATGGACAGGGGGCGAGCAATCAGCCCCAGCATTTT. Its translation is CATSDGQGASNQPQHF.